This T cell receptor beta chain was sequenced in a study of T cell responses to AZD1222 COVID-19 vaccine. General study results and limits: Repertoire sampling was restricted to post-peak T cell response timepoints.

Deletions cut 4 bases from V and 4 bases from J, with 15 bases between. The CDR3 consists of 15 residues. CDR1 is SGDLS, CDR2 YYNGEE, per germline. Only in-frame clones appear in the TCRdb table, and some are missing; sequencing was by immunoSEQ multiplex PCR. The data contain tens of thousands of clones, roughly three quarters of them singletons. Concerning this clone: Its antigen is as yet unknown.

The V call is TRBV9, the J call TRBJ1-3, with D perhaps matching TRBD1 (5 bases). The sequences come from peripheral blood, collected on day 0 of MenACWY control vaccination. The TCR was taken from an adult in good health. The CDR3 loop is CASSPSGGWGNTIYF. As DNA, the CDR3 is TGTGCCAGCAGCCCAAGTGGGGGGTGGGGAAACACCATATATTTT.